The 10 T cell receptor beta chains presented below share a single source sample, sequenced in a study of blood T cell repertoires in COVID-19. TCRdb keeps only in-frame clones here, not all; method: immunoSEQ multiplex PCR. The sample carries nearly 90,000 clones, roughly 88% recorded once. Sequenced material: peripheral blood. The receptors come from a young man with COVID-19, enrolled during active disease.

This clone appeared once. The chain links TRBV5-8 to TRBJ2-7; perhaps TRBD2 as D (6 bases). With 4 bases removed from V and 3 bases from J, the gap between germline ends came to 17 bases. The germline V gene has CDR1 SGHTS and CDR2 YDEGEE. This CDR3 spans 15 amino acids. This CDR3 is CASSRGGAGYYEQYF. As DNA, the CDR3 is TGTGCCAGCAGCAGGGGCGGGGCGGGATACTACGAGCAGTACTTC.

This rearrangement joins TRBV18 to TRBJ1-2, with TRBD1 matching over 11 bases. Trimming cost V 4 bases and J 6 bases; bases outside gene matches: 22. CDR1 is KGHSH and CDR2 is LQKENI in the germline V gene. The CDR3 covers 20 residues. The CDR3 loop reads CASSLYSNGQGAPKKDGYTF. The CDR3 DNA reads TGTGCCAGCTCACTGTACTCAAACGGACAGGGGGCGCCCAAAAAGGATGGCTACACCTTC. Full variable domain (remainder filled in from reference TRBV18 and TRBJ1-2): NAGVMQNPRHLVRRRGQEARLRCSPMKGHSHVYWYRQLPEEGLKFMVYLQKENIIDESGMPKERFSAEFPKEGPSILRIQQVVRGDSAAYFCASSLYSNGQGAPKKDGYTFGSGTRLTVV.

J is TRBJ2-5 and V is TRBV28, with TRBD1 matching over 7 bases. V shed 4 bases and J 5 bases; nucleotides not matched to a gene: 4. This CDR3 is built from 13 residues. CDR1 is MDHEN, CDR2 SYDVKM, per germline. CDR3 sequence reads: CASSSTGVETQYF. The DNA for the CDR3 is TGTGCCAGCAGTTCCACAGGGGTCGAGACCCAGTACTTC.

The V and J genes are TRBV5-8 and TRBJ1-2, with D uncertain. Germline V lookup: CDR1 SGHTS, CDR2 YDEGEE. Trimming shortened V by 0 bases and J by 5 bases, and 8 bases separated the two germline ends. The CDR3 extends over 13 amino acids. CDR3 nucleotide sequence: TGTGCCAGCAGCTTGGATCGAGGGTATGGCTACACCTTC. Its protein product is CASSLDRGYGYTF.

The genes are TRBV29-1 and TRBJ2-7, with 7 bases fitting TRBD2. The CDR3 loop spans 12 amino acids. After removal of 3 bases from V and 6 bases from J, the junction contained 5 bases not matched to a gene. CDR1 and CDR2 (germline): SQVTM, ANQGSEA. In DNA form, the CDR3 reads TGCAGCGTTGATGGAGGGGAGGGCGAGCAGTACTTC. This translates into CSVDGGEGEQYF.

The V and J genes are TRBV25-1 and TRBJ2-3, with 7 bases that match TRBD2. The CDR3 runs to 16 residues. Germline V gene lookup returns CDR1 MGHDK and CDR2 SYGVNS. J lost 3 bases, V lost 2 bases, and 8 bases had no gene match. CDR3 DNA sequence: TGTGCCAGCAGTGAAGGTGTGGGAGGGCGTACAGATACGCAGTATTTT. Translating gives CASSEGVGGRTDTQYF.

This clone showed up just once. The rearrangement joins TRBV28 to TRBJ1-3; tentative D call: TRBD1 (5 bases). The CDR3 is 15 amino acids. V shed 5 bases and J shed 2 bases, with 13 bases lying between them. Germline CDR1 and CDR2: MDHEN and SYDVKM. The CDR3 bases are TGTGCCAGCAGTCGACGGGGGTACCCTGGAAACACCATATATTTT. Amino acid sequence: CASSRRGYPGNTIYF.

The rearrangement uses TRBV30 and TRBJ2-7; TRBD2 agrees at 8 bases. J was trimmed by 3 bases and V by 5 bases; bases with no gene match: 6. From germline, CDR1 is GTSNPN and CDR2 SVGIG (reference sequence). The length of the CDR3 is 13 residues. In DNA form, the CDR3 reads TGTGCCTGGCGGGGGGGAGGGGACTACGAGCAGTACTTC. Translating it yields CAWRGGGDYEQYF.

This clone was detected only a few times. V usage is TRBV25-1 and J usage is TRBJ2-7, with 14 bases matching TRBD2. This CDR3 contains 18 residues. V gave up 4 bases and J gave up 6 bases; unmatched junction bases: 14. Germline CDR1 reads MGHDK; CDR2 reads SYGVNS. DNA for the CDR3: TGTGCCAGCAGTGTCCGCGAGGGGACTAGCGGGAGCCTGGGCGAGCAGTACTTC. Translation: CASSVREGTSGSLGEQYF.

This clone appeared a few times. The gene calls are TRBV12-3 or TRBV12-4 and TRBJ2-7; tentatively, D is TRBD1 (6 bases). Trimming left V 5 bases short and J 5 bases short, with 13 bases between. This CDR3 has 13 amino acids. The CDR3 is CASSTGQFDEQYF. The CDR3 DNA reads as TGTGCCAGCAGTACAGGGCAATTCGACGAGCAGTACTTC.